These T cell receptor beta chains were read from a single sample in a study of metastatic and nonmetastatic thyroid tumors. With MiXCR, TCRdb reprocessed the PCR reads. The top ten clones hold about 4% of a sample with 25,000 to 35,000 clones, approximately 16% of them seen once. Sequencing was carried out using blood. Receptors originate from a female donor with papillary thyroid cancer or a benign thyroid nodule (not recorded which). Some clones in this sample may be carry-over from other donors' samples. Both conserved end residues are part of each CDR3. The order of the fields is clone size, J gene, CDR3 length, D gene, V gene, CDR3 protein, CDR3 DNA. The D gene is left open where the match is weak. Not all rows give a size; the values are once, few, many and, for expanded clones, a class.

size: few
J: TRBJ2-7
length: 12
D: NA
V: TRBV7-9
CDR3: CASSLQGIEQYF
DNA: TGTGCCAGCAGCCTCCAGGGTATCGAGCAGTACTTC

size: NA
J: TRBJ2-7
length: 11
D: TRBD2
V: TRBV7-3
CDR3: CRLAVTCEQYF
DNA: TGTCGACTAGCGGTAACATGCGAGCAGTACTTC

size: many
J: TRBJ1-4
length: 17
D: NA
V: TRBV5-1
CDR3: CASSLSKGSATNEKLFF
DNA: TGCGCCAGCAGCTTGAGTAAGGGCTCTGCAACTAATGAAAAACTGTTTTTT

size: few
J: TRBJ2-2
length: 15
D: NA
V: TRBV10-3
CDR3: CASKTVGSGTGELFF
DNA: TGTGCCAGCAAAACAGTGGGCTCCGGCACCGGGGAGCTGTTTTTT

size: few
J: TRBJ1-2
length: 12
D: NA
V: TRBV6-1
CDR3: CASIPGGYGYTF
DNA: TGTGCCAGCATCCCAGGAGGATATGGCTACACCTTC

size: few
J: TRBJ2-3
length: 16
D: TRBD2
V: TRBV6-5
CDR3: CASSYGLAGGTDTQCF
DNA: TGTGCCAGCAGTTACGGACTAGCGGGGGGCACAGATACGCAGTGTTTT

size: many
J: TRBJ1-5
length: 15
D: NA
V: TRBV19
CDR3: CASSFTGTLNQPQHF
DNA: TGTGCCAGTAGTTTTACCGGGACTTTAAATCAGCCCCAGCATTTT

size: many
J: TRBJ2-7
length: 12
D: NA
V: TRBV6-5
CDR3: CASSYSFGQQYF
DNA: TGTGCCAGCAGTTACTCGTTCGGACAGCAGTACTTC

size: many
J: TRBJ2-3
length: 13
D: NA
V: TRBV20-1
CDR3: CSAREVQGLTQYF
DNA: TGCAGTGCTAGAGAAGTACAGGGACTTACGCAGTATTTT

size: NA
J: TRBJ2-7
length: 14
D: NA
V: TRBV2
CDR3: CASRQSRESYEQYF
DNA: TGTGCCAGCAGGCAGAGTAGGGAGTCCTACGAGCAGTACTTC

size: NA
J: TRBJ2-3
length: 17
D: TRBD2
V: TRBV5-4
CDR3: CASSLALAGLSTDTQYF
DNA: TGTGCCAGCAGCTTGGCCCTAGCGGGTCTTAGCACAGATACGCAGTATTTT

size: few
J: TRBJ2-5
length: 15
D: NA
V: TRBV28
CDR3: CAGSPQGGVGETQYF
DNA: TGTGCCGGCAGTCCTCAAGGGGGAGTAGGAGAGACCCAGTACTTC

size: NA
J: TRBJ2-3
length: 13
D: TRBD2
V: TRBV3-1
CDR3: CASRRLSGGTQYF
DNA: TGTGCCAGCCGGCGGTTGTCGGGAGGTACGCAGTATTTC

size: many
J: TRBJ2-6
length: 14
D: NA
V: TRBV12-3/TRBV12-4
CDR3: CASRRVSGANVLTF
DNA: TGTGCCAGCAGGAGGGTTTCTGGGGCCAACGTCCTGACTTTC

size: NA
J: TRBJ2-6
length: 17
D: NA
V: TRBV9
CDR3: CASSVAGLNSGANVLTF
DNA: TGTGCCAGCAGCGTAGCCGGCTTGAACTCTGGGGCCAACGTGCTGACTTTC

size: medium-sized
J: TRBJ1-5
length: 12
D: NA
V: TRBV4-2
CDR3: CASSQGQGPQHF
DNA: TGTGCCAGCAGCCAAGGACAAGGGCCCCAGCATTTT